A single sample gave rise to the 4 T cell receptor beta chains below, sequenced in a study of cytomegalovirus exposure and HLA in healthy donors. Using immunoSEQ multiplex PCR, the repertoire was profiled, and TCRdb retains in-frame clones only, with some absent. The table includes 250,000 to 350,000 clones, 70% to 90% detected once. Sequences were obtained from PBMCs. The receptors were gathered from a woman between 18 and 29 years old in good health and CMV-seronegative.

This chain links TRBV7-3 with TRBJ2-1; tentative D call: TRBD1 (6 bases). Between the trimmed V and J ends, which lost 1 base and 9 bases, there was a span of 16 bases. CDR3 length equals 15 residues. In germline, CDR1 is SGHTA, CDR2 FQGTGA. Here the CDR3 DNA reads TGTGCCAGCAGCTTAATGTCAGGGGTTGCAAGTGAGCAGTTCTTC. Protein: CASSLMSGVASEQFF.

A note on this clone: Additional DNA sequences in this sample encode the identical CDR3. The rearrangement joins TRBV6-5 to TRBJ2-3, with TRBD2 identical over 7 bases. The V segment lost 0 bases and the J segment 1 base; nucleotides outside the gene matches: 4. Germline lookup yields CDR1 MNHEY and CDR2 SVGAGI. This CDR3 region has 16 residues. The CDR3: CASSYSRLAGTDTQYF. The CDR3 coding sequence is TGTGCCAGCAGTTACTCGAGGCTAGCGGGCACAGATACGCAGTATTTT.

Notes on this clone: This sample also contains other DNA sequences that code for the same CDR3. The chain employs TRBV9 and TRBJ1-2; D is possibly TRBD1 (5 bases). The V and J ends lost 1 base and 4 bases respectively, with 8 bases between them. Per germline, CDR1 SGDLS and CDR2 YYNGEE. CDR3 length: 13 amino acids. In nucleotides, the CDR3 is TGTGCCAGCAGCGTACAGGGAGGCTATGGCTACACCTTC. Translated: CASSVQGGYGYTF.

This sequence joins TRBV7-3 and TRBJ2-5; 8 nucleotides agree with TRBD1. This CDR3 contains 14 residues. V was pared by 5 bases and J by 5 bases, with 7 bases of the junction left unmatched. Per the germline V gene, CDR1 is SGHTA and CDR2 is FQGTGA. CDR3 loop: CASSRGTGEETQYF. CDR3 in DNA: TGTGCCAGCAGCAGAGGGACAGGCGAGGAGACCCAGTACTTC.